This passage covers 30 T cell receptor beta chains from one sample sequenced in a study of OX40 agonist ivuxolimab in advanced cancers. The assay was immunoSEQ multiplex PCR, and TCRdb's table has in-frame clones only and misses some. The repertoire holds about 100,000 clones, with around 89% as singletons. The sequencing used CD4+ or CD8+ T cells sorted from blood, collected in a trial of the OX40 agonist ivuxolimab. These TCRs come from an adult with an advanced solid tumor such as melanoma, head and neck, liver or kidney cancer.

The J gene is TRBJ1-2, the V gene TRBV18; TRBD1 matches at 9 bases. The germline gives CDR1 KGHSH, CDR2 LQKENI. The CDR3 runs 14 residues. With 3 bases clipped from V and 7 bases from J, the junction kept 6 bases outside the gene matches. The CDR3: CASSPGQGWTGYTF. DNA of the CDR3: TGTGCCAGCTCACCGGGACAGGGATGGACTGGCTACACCTTC.

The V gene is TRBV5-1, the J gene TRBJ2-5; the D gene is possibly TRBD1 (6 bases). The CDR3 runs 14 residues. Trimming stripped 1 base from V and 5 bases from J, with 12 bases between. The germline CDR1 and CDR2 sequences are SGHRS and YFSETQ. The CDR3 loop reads CASSLTGGKETQYF. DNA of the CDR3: TGCGCCAGCAGCTTGACTGGGGGCAAGGAGACCCAGTACTTC.

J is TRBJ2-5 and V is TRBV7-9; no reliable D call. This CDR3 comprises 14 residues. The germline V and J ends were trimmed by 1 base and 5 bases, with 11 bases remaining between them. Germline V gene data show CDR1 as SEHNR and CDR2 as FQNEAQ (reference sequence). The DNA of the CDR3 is TGTGCCAGCAGCTTAGTCGCCAAAGCGGAGACCCAGTACTTC. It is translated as CASSLVAKAETQYF.

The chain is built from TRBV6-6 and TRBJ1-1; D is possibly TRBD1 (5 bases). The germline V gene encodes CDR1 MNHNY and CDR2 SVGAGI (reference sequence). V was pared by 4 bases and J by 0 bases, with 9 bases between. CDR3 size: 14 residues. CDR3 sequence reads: CASSSGTVNTEAFF. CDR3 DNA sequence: TGTGCCAGCAGTTCCGGGACGGTGAACACTGAAGCTTTCTTT.

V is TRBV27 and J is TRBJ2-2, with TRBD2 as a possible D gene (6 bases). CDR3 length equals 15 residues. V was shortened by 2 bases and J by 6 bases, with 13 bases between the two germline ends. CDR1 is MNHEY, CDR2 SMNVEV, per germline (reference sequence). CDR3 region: CASSLKIGGSGELFF. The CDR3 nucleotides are TGTGCCAGCAGTTTAAAAATCGGGGGATCCGGGGAGCTGTTTTTT.

The CDR3 nucleotides read TGTGCCAGCAGTCAGCGGCACAGGGGGCTAAGCGAGCAGTACTTC. Translated: CASSQRHRGLSEQYF. V gene TRBV28 combines with J gene TRBJ2-7, with 9 bases aligning to TRBD1. Germline loops: CDR1 MDHEN, CDR2 SYDVKM. The CDR3 consists of 15 residues. J gave up 6 bases and V 5 bases, and 11 bases lay outside the gene matches.

CDR3 nucleotide sequence: TGTGCCAGCAGCTTAACTGACGGTGCTGAAGCTTTCTTT. Translated, it gives CASSLTDGAEAFF. The chain couples TRBV7-8 to TRBJ1-1; D ambiguous. CDR1 SGHVS and CDR2 FQNEAQ come from the germline V gene. This CDR3 is 13 amino acids long. V was pared by 2 bases and J by 6 bases, with 10 bases between.

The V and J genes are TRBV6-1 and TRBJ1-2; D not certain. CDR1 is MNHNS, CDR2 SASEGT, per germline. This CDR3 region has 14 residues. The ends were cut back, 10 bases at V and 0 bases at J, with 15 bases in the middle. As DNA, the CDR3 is TGTGCCACCTATCTCGGGCCTCCTAACTATGGCTACACCTTC. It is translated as CATYLGPPNYGYTF.

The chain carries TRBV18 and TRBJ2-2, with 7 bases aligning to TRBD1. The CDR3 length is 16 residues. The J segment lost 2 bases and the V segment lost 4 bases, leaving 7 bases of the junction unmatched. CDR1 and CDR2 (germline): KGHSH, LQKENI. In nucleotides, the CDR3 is TGTGCCAGCTCACGAGGGGACAGTTTAAACACCGGGGAGCTGTTTTTT. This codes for CASSRGDSLNTGELFF.

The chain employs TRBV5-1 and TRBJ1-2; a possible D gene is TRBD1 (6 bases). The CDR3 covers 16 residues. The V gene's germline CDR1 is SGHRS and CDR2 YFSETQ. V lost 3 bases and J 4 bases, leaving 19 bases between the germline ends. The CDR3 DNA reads TGCGCCAGCAGCTCATCGGGGACAACGACCCGCTATGGCTACACCTTC. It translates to CASSSSGTTTRYGYTF.

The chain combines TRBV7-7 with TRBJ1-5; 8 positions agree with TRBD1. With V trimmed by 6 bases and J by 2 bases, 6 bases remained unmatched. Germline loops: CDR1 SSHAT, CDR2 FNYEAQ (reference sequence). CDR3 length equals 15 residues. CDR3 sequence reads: CASSSAGGGNQPQHF. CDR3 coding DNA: TGTGCCAGCAGTTCCGCAGGGGGCGGCAATCAGCCCCAGCATTTT.

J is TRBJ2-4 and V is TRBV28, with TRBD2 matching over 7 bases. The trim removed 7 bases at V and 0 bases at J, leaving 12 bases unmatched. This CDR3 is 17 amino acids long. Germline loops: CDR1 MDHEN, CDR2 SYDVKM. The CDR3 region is CASTHTSGTLAKNIQYF. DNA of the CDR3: TGTGCCAGCACCCACACAAGCGGGACCTTAGCCAAAAACATTCAGTACTTC.

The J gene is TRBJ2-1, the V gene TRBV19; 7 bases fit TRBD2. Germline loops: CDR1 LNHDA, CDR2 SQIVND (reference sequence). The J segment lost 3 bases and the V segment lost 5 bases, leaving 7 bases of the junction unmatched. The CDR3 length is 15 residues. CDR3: CASSPFAGVYNEQFF. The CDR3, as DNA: TGTGCCAGTAGTCCTTTTGCGGGAGTCTACAATGAGCAGTTCTTC.

The DNA of the CDR3 is TGTGCCAGCAGTGAACCTCCAGGGGCAGGCCTCGCCGTGGAGCAGTTCTTC. It specifies CASSEPPGAGLAVEQFF. This chain connects TRBV6-1 to TRBJ2-1, with D tentatively TRBD1 (6 bases). Trimming took off 2 bases at V and 10 bases at J, with 24 bases between the two ends. Germline V gene data show CDR1 as MNHNS and CDR2 as SASEGT. This CDR3 contains 17 residues.

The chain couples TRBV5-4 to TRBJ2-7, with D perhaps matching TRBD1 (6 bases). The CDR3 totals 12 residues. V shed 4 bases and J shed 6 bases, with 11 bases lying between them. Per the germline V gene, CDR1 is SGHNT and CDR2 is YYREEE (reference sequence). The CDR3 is CASSKDSSEQYF. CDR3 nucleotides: TGTGCCAGCAGCAAGGACAGTTCCGAGCAGTACTTC.

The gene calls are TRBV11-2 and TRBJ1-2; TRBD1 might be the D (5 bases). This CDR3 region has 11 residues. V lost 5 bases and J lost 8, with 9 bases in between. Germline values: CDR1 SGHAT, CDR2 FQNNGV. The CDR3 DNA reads TGTGCCAGCAGCCCCGGGGGGGGCTACACCTTC. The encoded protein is CASSPGGGYTF.

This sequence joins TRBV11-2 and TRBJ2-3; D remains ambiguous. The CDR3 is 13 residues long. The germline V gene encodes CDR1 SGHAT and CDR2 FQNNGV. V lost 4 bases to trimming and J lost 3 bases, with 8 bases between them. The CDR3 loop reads CASSSGWTDTQYF. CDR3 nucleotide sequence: TGTGCCAGCAGCTCTGGGTGGACAGATACGCAGTATTTT.

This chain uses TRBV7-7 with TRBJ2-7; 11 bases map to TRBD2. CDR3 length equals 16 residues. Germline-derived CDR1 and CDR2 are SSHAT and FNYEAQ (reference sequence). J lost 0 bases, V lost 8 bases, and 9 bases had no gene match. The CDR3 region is CASSPQLAGASYEQYF. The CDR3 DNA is TGTGCCAGCTCTCCCCAACTAGCGGGGGCCTCCTACGAGCAGTACTTC.

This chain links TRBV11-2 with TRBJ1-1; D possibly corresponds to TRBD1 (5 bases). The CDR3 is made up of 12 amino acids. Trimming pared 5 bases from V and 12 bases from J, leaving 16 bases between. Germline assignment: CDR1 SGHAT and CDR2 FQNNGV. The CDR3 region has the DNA TGTGCCAGCAGCGTAGGGACTGGGGTGACTTTCTTT. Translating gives CASSVGTGVTFF.

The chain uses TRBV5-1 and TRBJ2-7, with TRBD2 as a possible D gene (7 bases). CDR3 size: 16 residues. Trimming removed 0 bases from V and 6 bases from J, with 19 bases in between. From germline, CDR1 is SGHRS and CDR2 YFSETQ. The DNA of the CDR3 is TGCGCCAGCAGCTTGGGATTAAGGGGGGGAGCGGCCGAGCAGTACTTC. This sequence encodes CASSLGLRGGAAEQYF.

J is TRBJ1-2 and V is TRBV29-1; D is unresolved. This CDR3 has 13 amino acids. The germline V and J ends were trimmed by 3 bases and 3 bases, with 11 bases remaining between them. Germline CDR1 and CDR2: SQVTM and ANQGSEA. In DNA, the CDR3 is TGCAGCGTTGACTCAGCCAGAGACTATGGCTACACCTTC. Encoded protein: CSVDSARDYGYTF. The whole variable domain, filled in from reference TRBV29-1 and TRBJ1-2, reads SAVISQKPSRDICQRGTSLTIQCQVDSQVTMMFWYRQQPGQSLTLIATANQGSEATYESGFVIDKFPISRPNLTFSTLTVSNMSPEDSSIYLCSVDSARDYGYTFGSGTRLTVV.

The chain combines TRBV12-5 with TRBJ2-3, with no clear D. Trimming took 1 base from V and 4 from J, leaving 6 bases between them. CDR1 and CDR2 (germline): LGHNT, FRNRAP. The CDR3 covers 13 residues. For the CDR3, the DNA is TGTGCTAGTGGTTTGGGCGTCGCAGATACGCAGTATTTT. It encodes CASGLGVADTQYF.

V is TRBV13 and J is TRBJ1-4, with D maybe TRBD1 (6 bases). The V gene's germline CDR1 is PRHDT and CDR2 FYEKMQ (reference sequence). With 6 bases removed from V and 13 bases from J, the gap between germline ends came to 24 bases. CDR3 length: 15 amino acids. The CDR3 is CASSLTGTSMKGLFF. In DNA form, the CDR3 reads TGTGCCAGCAGTTTAACCGGGACATCCATGAAAGGACTGTTTTTT.

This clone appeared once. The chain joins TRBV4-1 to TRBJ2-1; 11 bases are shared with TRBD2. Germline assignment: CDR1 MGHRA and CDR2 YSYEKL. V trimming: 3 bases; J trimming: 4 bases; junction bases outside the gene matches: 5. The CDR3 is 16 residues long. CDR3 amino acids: CASSHGTSGNYNEQFF. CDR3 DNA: TGCGCCAGCAGCCACGGGACTAGCGGAAATTACAATGAGCAGTTCTTC.

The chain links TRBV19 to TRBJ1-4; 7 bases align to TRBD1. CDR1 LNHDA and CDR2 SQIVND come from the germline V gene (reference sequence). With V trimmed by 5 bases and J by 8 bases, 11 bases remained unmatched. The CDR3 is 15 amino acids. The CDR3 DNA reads TGTGCCAGTAGTGTCACAGGGGCCGCCTCGGAAAAACTGTTTTTT. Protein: CASSVTGAASEKLFF.

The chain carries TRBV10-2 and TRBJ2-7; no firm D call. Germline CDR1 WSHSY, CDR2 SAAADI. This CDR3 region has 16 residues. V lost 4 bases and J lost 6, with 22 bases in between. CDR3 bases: TGCGCCAGCAGTGCGGTTCAGCTCGGTCCAAATGGCGAGCAGTACTTC. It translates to CASSAVQLGPNGEQYF.

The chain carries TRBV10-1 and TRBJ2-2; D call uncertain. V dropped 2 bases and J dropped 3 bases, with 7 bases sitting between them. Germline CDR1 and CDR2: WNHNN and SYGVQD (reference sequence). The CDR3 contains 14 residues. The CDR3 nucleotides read TGCGCCAGCAGTGAGAACTGGGACACCGGGGAGCTGTTTTTT. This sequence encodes CASSENWDTGELFF.

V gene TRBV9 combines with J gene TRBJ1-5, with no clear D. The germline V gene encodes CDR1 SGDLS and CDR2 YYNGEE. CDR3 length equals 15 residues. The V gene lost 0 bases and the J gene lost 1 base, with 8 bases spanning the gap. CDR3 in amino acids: CASSVGVASNQPQHF. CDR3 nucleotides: TGTGCCAGCAGCGTAGGTGTGGCCAGCAATCAGCCCCAGCATTTT.

CDR3 in DNA: TGCAGCGTTGAATATAGTAATCCGAGCTCCTACAATGAGCAGTTCTTC. Its translation: CSVEYSNPSSYNEQFF. This chain links TRBV29-1 with TRBJ2-1, with D uncertain. Germline V gene data show CDR1 as SQVTM and CDR2 as ANQGSEA. CDR3 size: 16 residues. Trimming cost V 2 bases and J 0 bases, with 14 bases left between them.

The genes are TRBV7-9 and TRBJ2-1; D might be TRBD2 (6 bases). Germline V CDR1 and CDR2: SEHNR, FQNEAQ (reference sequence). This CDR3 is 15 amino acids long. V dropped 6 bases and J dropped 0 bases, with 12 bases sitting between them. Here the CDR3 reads CASSLASSSYNEQFF. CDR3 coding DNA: TGTGCCAGCAGTCTAGCGTCTAGCTCCTACAATGAGCAGTTCTTC.